This T cell receptor beta chain was identified during a study of blood T cells in healthy people across ages. About the research overall: The template switching approach captured approximately one barcoded beta molecule for every two T cells.

Study conclusions and caveats: No conclusive comparison of naive versus antigen-experienced cells was possible with unsorted PBMCs.

The use of a sample-barcoded 5' primer and a J-beta primer mix characterized a second PCR of roughly 7 to 11 cycles. Each CDR3 protein gets one entry after TCRdb re-called the 5' RACE reads with MiXCR. The profile shows 800,000 to 950,000 distinct CDR3 sequences, roughly 35% of them singletons. To note about this clonotype: Its antigen is unidentified.

Germline CDR1 SGHRS, CDR2 YFSETQ. V shed 3 bases, J shed 2 bases, and the junction held 7 bases outside the gene matches. CDR3 length equals 15 residues. Sequenced material: blood. The chain couples TRBV5-1 to TRBJ2-7; 8 bases agree with TRBD1. The TCR originated in a man younger than 35 in good health. The CDR3 spells CASSSRQGRPYEQYF. In nucleotides, the CDR3 is TGCGCCAGCAGCTCCCGACAGGGGCGACCCTACGAGCAGTACTTC.